This TCR beta chain was captured in a study of shared clonotypes between healthy human individuals. The assay was immunoSEQ multiplex PCR, and TCRdb's table has in-frame clones only and misses some. The repertoire includes roughly 500,000 clones, 90% to 96% of them detected once, and 0.06% sits in the top ten. All of the donors resided in Nashville, Tennessee, and each was a Caucasian adult. A split of CD4+ cells into CD45RA+ naive and CD45RA-negative memory subsets was performed. The CDR3 extends over 15 amino acids. Germline values: CDR1 MDHEN, CDR2 SYDVKM. Trimming cost V 1 base and J 2 bases; bases outside gene matches: 4. As for this clone: Antigen specificity is unknown.

Notes on the study in general: Among the subsets, naive ones generally showed larger estimated richness than memory ones.

Sample: naive CD4+ T cells sorted from blood. Indicated subset: CD45RA+ positively selected. This sequence joins TRBV28 and TRBJ2-7, with 8 bases aligning to TRBD1. The clonotype was recovered from a woman aged 25 to 39 in good health. CDR3 in amino acids: CASSLSTGGTYEQYF. DNA for the CDR3: TGTGCCAGCAGTTTATCCACAGGGGGAACCTACGAGCAGTACTTC.